This entry describes one TCR beta chain. The antigen remains undetermined. This sample is part of a study of T cell repertoires in cytomegalovirus infection. Trimming shortened V by 10 bases and J by 0 bases, and 13 bases separated the two germline ends. Germline CDR1 and CDR2: SNHLY and FYNNEI. This CDR3 comprises 15 residues. TCRdb re-analysed the reads in MiXCR, keeping a single row per CDR3 protein. Here the sample spans around 900,000 distinct CDR3 sequences, about a third being singletons. The chain couples TRBV2 to TRBJ2-6, with D uncertain. This receptor was identified in a human donor in good health (CMV status not recorded). Some clones in this sample may be carry-over from other donors' samples. The sequencing here drew on cultured CD8+ T cells from PBMCs, taken from culture after CMV antigen stimulation. In DNA form, the CDR3 reads TGTGCCACCTCCGTAGAAGGCTCTGGGGCCAACGTCCTGACTTTC. It codes for CATSVEGSGANVLTF.